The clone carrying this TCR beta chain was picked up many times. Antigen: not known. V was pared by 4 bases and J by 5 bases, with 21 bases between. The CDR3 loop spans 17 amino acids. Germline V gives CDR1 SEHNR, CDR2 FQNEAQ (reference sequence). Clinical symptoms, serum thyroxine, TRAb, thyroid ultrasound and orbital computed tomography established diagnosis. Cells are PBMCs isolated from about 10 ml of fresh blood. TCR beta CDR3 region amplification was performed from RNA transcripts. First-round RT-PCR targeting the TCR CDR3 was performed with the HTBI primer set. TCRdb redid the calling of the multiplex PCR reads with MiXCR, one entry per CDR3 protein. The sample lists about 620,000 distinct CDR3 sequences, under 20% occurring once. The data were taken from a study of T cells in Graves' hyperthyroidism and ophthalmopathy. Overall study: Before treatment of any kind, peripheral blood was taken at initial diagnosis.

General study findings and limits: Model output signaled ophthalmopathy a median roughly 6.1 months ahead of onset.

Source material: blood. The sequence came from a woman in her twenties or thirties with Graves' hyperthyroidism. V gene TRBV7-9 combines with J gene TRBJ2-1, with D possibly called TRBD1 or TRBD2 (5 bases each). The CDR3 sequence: CASSSFSRTRGHNEQFF. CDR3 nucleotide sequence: TGTGCCAGCAGCTCCTTCAGCCGGACCCGGGGACACAATGAGCAGTTCTTC.